Sequencing of this T cell receptor (beta chain) was carried out in a study of CD8+CD57+ T cells in acquired aplastic anemia. Study results and caveats: Found in both controls and patients were around 29 CD8+ CDR3 sequences.

Notes on this clonotype: What it binds is unknown.

The germline V gene has CDR1 DFQATT and CDR2 SNEGSKA (reference sequence). This CDR3 comprises 14 residues. The V and J ends lost 1 base and 8 bases respectively, with 14 bases between them. It was genomic DNA that served as the template for profiling TCR beta VDJ and CDR3. TCRdb called the reads again in MiXCR, with one record for every CDR3 protein. The table has 200,000 or so distinct CDR3 sequences, 64% seen once. V and J are TRBV20-1 and TRBJ1-4; the D gene is possibly TRBD1 (5 bases). This TCR was sampled from a human donor with severe aplastic anemia or a healthy control (not recorded which). The sample comprised sorted CD4+, CD8+, or CD8+CD57+ T cells (not recorded which) from PBMCs. The CDR3 sequence: CSARGGRVGEKLFF. Here the CDR3 DNA reads TGCAGTGCTAGAGGAGGCAGGGTGGGGGAAAAACTGTTTTTT.